This T cell receptor (beta chain) derives from a study of cytomegalovirus exposure and HLA in healthy donors. The V gene's germline CDR1 is MGHRA and CDR2 YSYEKL. V lost 1 base to trimming and J lost 3 bases, with 12 bases between them. The CDR3 runs to 16 residues. Repertoires were generated with immunoSEQ multiplex PCR, while TCRdb's copy carries only in-frame clones and drops some. Here the sample spans around 250,000 clones, roughly 89% being singletons. J is TRBJ1-4 and V is TRBV4-1; D remains ambiguous. Sequenced: PBMCs. The receptor comes from a woman aged 18-35 years in good health and CMV-seronegative. CDR3 bases: TGCGCCAGCAGCCAAGGCACAGTCGTCGCTAATGAAAAACTGTTTTTT. Protein sequence: CASSQGTVVANEKLFF.